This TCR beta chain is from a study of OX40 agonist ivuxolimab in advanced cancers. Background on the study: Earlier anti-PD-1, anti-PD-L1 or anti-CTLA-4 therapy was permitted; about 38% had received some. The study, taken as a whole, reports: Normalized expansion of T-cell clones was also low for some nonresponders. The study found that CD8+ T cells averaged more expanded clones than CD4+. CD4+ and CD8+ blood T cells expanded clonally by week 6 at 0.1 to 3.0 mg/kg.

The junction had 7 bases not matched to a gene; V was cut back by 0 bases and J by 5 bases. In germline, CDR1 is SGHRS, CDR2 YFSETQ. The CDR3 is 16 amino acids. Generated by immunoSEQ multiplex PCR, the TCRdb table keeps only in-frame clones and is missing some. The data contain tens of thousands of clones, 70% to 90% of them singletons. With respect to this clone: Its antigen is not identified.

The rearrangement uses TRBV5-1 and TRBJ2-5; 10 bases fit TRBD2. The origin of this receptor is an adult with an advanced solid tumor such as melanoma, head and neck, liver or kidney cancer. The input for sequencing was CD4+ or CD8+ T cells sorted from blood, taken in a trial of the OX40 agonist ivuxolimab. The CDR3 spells CASSLADTSGAETQYF. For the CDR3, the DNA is TGCGCCAGCAGCTTGGCTGATACTAGCGGGGCGGAGACCCAGTACTTC.